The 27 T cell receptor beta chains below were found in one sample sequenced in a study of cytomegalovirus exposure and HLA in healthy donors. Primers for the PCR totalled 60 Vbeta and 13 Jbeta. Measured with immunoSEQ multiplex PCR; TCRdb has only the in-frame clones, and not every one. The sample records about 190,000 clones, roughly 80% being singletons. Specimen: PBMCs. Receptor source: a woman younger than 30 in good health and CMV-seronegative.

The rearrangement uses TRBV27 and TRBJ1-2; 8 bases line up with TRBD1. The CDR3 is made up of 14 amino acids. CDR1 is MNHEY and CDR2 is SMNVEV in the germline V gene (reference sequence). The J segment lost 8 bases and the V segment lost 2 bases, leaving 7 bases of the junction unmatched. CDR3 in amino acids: CASSLKGTGGGYTF. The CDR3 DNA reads TGTGCCAGCAGTTTAAAGGGTACAGGGGGAGGCTACACCTTC.

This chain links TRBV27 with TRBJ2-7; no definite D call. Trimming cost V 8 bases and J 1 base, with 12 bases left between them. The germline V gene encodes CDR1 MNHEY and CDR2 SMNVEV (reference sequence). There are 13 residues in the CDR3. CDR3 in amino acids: CASRLLTSYEQYF. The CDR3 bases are TGTGCCAGCCGACTTCTGACGTCCTACGAGCAGTACTTC.

In nucleotides, the CDR3 is TGTGCCAGCAGCCCCTCCGTCCGGGAAAACATTCAGTACTTC. Amino acids: CASSPSVRENIQYF. This chain connects TRBV5-4 to TRBJ2-4; D remains ambiguous. V shed 4 bases and J shed 5 bases, with 13 bases lying between them. Germline CDR1 is SGHNT and CDR2 is YYREEE (reference sequence). CDR3 length: 14 amino acids. The whole variable domain, remainder taken from reference TRBV5-4 and TRBJ2-4, is ETGVTQSPTHLIKTRGQQVTLRCSSQSGHNTVSWYQQALGQGPQFIFQYYREEENGRGNFPPRFSGLQFPNYSSELNVNALELDDSALYLCASSPSVRENIQYFGAGTRLSVL.

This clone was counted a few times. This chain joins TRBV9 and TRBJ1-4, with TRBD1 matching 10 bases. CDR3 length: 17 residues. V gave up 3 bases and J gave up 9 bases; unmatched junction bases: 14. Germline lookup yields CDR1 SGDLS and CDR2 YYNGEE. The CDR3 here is CASSDREDRDRGQKLFF. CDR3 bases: TGTGCCAGCAGCGACCGAGAGGACCGGGACAGGGGACAAAAACTGTTTTTT.

CDR3 bases: TGCGCCAGCAGTGAGTCGACTAGCGGGGTGACGCAGTATTTT. It translates to CASSESTSGVTQYF. V gene TRBV10-2 combines with J gene TRBJ2-3; 11 nucleotides match TRBD2. This CDR3 region has 14 residues. Germline CDR1 and CDR2: WSHSY and SAAADI. V lost 0 bases, J lost 9 bases, and 2 bases stayed unmatched.

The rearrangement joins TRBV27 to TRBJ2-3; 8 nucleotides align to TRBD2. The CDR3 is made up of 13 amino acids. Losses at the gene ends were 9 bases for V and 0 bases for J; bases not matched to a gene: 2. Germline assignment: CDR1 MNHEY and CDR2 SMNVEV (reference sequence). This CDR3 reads CASSGVSTDTQYF. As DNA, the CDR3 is TGTGCCAGTAGCGGGGTTAGCACAGATACGCAGTATTTT.

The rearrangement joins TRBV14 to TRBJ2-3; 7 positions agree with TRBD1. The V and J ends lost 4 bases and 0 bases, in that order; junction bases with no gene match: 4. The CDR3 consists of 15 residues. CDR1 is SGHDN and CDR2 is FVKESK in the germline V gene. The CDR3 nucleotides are TGTGCCAGCAGCCTCGGACAGGTTAGCACAGATACGCAGTATTTT. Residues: CASSLGQVSTDTQYF.

The CDR3 here is CASSSIVGGSSYNEQFF. The CDR3, as DNA: TGTGCCAGCTCATCGATTGTGGGGGGGAGCTCCTACAATGAGCAGTTCTTC. This chain connects TRBV18 to TRBJ2-1, with 7 bases matching TRBD2. The CDR3 runs to 17 residues. Trimming at V came to 5 bases and at J to 0 bases, leaving 10 bases not matched to a gene. The germline V gene has CDR1 KGHSH and CDR2 LQKENI.

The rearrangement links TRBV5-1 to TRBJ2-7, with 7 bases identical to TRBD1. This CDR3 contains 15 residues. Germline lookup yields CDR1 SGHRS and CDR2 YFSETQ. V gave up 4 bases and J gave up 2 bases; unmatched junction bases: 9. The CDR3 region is CASSILLDRAYEQYF. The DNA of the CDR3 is TGCGCCAGCAGCATCCTTCTCGACAGGGCCTACGAGCAGTACTTC. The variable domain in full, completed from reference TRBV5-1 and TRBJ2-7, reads KAGVTQTPRYLIKTRGQQVTLSCSPISGHRSVSWYQQTPGQGLQFLFEYFSETQRNKGNFPGRFSGRQFSNSRSEMNVSTLELGDSALYLCASSILLDRAYEQYFGPGTRLTVT.

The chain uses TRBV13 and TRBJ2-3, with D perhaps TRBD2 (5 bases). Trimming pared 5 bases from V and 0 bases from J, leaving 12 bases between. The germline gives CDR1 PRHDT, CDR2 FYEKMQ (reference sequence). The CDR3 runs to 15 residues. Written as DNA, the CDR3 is TGTGCCAGCAGCCTCCGGGTAGCGAGCACAGATACGCAGTATTTT. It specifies CASSLRVASTDTQYF.

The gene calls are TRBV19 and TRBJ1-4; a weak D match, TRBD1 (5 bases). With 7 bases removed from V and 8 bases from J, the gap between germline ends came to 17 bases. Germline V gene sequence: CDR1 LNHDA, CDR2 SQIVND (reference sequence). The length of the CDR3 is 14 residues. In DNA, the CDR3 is TGTGCCAGTACCCTGGGAGGGACGGGGGAAAAACTGTTTTTT. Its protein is CASTLGGTGEKLFF. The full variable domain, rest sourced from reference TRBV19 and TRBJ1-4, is DGGITQSPKYLFRKEGQNVTLSCEQNLNHDAMYWYRQDPGQGLRLIYYSQIVNDFQKGDIAEGYSVSREKKESFPLTVTSAQKNPTAFYLCASTLGGTGEKLFFGSGTQLSVL.

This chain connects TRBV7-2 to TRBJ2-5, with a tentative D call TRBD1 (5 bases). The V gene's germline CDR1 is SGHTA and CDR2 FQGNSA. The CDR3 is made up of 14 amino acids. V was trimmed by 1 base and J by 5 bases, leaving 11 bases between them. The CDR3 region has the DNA TGTGCCAGCAGCTTAGTAAGGGGCCTCGAGACCCAGTACTTC. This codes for CASSLVRGLETQYF.

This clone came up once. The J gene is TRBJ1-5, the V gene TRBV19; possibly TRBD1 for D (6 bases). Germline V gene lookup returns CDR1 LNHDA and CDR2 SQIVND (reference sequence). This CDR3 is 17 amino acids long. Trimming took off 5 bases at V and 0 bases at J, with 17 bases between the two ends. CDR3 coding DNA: TGTGCCAGTAGTGTCCCCCGGGACACGTATAGCAATCAGCCCCAGCATTTT. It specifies CASSVPRDTYSNQPQHF.

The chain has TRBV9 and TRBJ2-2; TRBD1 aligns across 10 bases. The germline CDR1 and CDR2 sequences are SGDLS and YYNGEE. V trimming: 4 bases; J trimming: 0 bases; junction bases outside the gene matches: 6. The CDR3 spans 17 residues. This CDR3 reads CASSLRQGAANTGELFF. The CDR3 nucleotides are TGTGCCAGCAGCCTCCGACAGGGGGCGGCGAACACCGGGGAGCTGTTTTTT.

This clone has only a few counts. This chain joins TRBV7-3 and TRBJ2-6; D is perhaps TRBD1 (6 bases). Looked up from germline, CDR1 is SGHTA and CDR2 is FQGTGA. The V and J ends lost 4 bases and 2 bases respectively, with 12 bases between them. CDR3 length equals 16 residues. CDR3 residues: CASSSLQGPGANVLTF. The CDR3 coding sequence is TGTGCCAGCAGCTCCCTACAGGGCCCTGGGGCCAACGTCCTGACTTTC. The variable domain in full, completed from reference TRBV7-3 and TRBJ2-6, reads GAGVSQTPSNKVTEKGKYVELRCDPISGHTALYWYRQSLGQGPEFLIYFQGTGAADDSGLPNDRFFAVRPEGSVSTLKIQRTERGDSAVYLCASSSLQGPGANVLTFGAGSRLTVL.

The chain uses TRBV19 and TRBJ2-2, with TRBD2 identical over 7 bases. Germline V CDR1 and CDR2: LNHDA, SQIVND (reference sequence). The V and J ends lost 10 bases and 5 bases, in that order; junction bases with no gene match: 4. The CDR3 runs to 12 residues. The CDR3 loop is CATLLATGELFF. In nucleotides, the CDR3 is TGTGCCACTTTACTAGCGACCGGGGAGCTGTTTTTT.

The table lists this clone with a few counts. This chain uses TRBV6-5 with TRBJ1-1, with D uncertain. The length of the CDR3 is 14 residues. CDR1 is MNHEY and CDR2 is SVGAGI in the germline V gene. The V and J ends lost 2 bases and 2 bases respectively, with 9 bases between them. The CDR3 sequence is CASSYSHLNTEAFF. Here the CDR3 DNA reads TGTGCCAGCAGTTACAGTCACCTAAACACTGAAGCTTTCTTT.

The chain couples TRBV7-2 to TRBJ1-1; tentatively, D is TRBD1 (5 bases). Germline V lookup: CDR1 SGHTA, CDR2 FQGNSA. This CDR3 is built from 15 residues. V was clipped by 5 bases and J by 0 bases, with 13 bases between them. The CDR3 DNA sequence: TGTGCCAGCAGCGCAGGGAATTGGATGAACACTGAAGCTTTCTTT. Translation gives CASSAGNWMNTEAFF. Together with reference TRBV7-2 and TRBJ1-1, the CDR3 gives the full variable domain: GAGVSQSPSNKVTEKGKDVELRCDPISGHTALYWYRQSLGQGLEFLIYFQGNSAPDKSGLPSDRFSAERTGGSVSTLTIQRTQQEDSAVYLCASSAGNWMNTEAFFGQGTRLTVV.

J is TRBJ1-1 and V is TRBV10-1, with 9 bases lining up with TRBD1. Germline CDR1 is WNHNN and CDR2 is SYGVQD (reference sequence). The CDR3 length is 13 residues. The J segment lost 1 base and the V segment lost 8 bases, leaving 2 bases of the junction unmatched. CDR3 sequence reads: CASRDRENTEAFF. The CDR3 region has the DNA TGCGCCAGCCGGGACAGGGAGAACACTGAAGCTTTCTTT.

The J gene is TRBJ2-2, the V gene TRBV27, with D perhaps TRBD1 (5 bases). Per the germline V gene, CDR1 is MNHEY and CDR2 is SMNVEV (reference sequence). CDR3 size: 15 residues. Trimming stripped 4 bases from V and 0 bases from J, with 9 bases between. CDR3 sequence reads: CASSSDSANTGELFF. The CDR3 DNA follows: TGTGCCAGCAGTTCTGACAGCGCGAACACCGGGGAGCTGTTTTTT.

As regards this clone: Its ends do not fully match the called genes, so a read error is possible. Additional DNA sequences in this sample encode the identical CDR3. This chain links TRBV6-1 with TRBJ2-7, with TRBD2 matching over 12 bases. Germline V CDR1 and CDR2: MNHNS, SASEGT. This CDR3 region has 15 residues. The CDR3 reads CASSEEFLLAGGKNF. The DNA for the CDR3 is TGTGCCAGCAGTGAAGAGTTCTTACTAGCGGGGGGTAAGAACTTC.

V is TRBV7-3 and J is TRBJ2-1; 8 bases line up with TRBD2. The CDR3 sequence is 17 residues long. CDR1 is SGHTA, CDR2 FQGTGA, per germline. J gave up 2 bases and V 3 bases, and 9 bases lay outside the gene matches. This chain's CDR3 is CASSLMSGRGTYNEQFF. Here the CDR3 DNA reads TGTGCCAGCAGCTTGATGAGCGGGAGAGGAACCTACAATGAGCAGTTCTTC. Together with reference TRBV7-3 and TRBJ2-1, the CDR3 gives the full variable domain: GAGVSQTPSNKVTEKGKYVELRCDPISGHTALYWYRQSLGQGPEFLIYFQGTGAADDSGLPNDRFFAVRPEGSVSTLKIQRTERGDSAVYLCASSLMSGRGTYNEQFFGPGTRLTVL.

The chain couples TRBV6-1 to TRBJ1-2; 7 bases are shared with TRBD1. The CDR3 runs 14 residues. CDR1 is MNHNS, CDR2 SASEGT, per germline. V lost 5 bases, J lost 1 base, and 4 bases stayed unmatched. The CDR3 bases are TGTGCCAGCAGTTCAGGGGGTAGTAACTATGGCTACACCTTC. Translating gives CASSSGGSNYGYTF.

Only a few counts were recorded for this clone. The CDR3 sequence: CATSDPLLSEAFF. DNA for the CDR3: TGTGCCACCAGCGACCCACTTCTTAGCGAAGCTTTCTTT. The chain has TRBV15 and TRBJ1-1, with unresolved D. The V end lost 5 bases, the J end lost 8 bases, and 15 bases lay between the germline ends. Per germline, CDR1 LNHNV and CDR2 YYDKDF (reference sequence). The length of the CDR3 is 13 residues.

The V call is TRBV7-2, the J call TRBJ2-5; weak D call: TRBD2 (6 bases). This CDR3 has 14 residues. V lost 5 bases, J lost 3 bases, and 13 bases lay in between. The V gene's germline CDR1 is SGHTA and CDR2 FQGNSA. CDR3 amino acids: CASSPIWGEETQYF. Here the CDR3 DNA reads TGTGCCAGCAGCCCCATTTGGGGGGAAGAGACCCAGTACTTC. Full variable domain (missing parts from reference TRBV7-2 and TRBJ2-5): GAGVSQSPSNKVTEKGKDVELRCDPISGHTALYWYRQSLGQGLEFLIYFQGNSAPDKSGLPSDRFSAERTGGSVSTLTIQRTQQEDSAVYLCASSPIWGEETQYFGPGTRLLVL.

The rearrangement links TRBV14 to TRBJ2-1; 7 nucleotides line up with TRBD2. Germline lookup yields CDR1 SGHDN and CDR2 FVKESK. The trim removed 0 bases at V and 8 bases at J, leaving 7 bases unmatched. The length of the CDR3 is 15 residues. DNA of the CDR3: TGTGCCAGCAGCCAAGATGTGGGACTAATTCATGAGCAGTTCTTC. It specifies CASSQDVGLIHEQFF.

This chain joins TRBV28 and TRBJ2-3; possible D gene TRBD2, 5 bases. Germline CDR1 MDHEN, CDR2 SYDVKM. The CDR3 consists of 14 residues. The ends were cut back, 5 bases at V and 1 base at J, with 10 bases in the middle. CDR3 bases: TGTGCCAGCAGTGAGGGATACCGCACAGATACGCAGTATTTT. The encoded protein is CASSEGYRTDTQYF.